Listed below are T cell receptor beta chains from one sample, sequenced in a study of T cells in localized non-small cell lung cancer. The assay was immunoSEQ multiplex PCR, and TCRdb's table has in-frame clones only and misses some. The sample shows around 7,500 clones, roughly 92% of them seen only once. The source was peripheral blood, collected before any cancer treatment. These receptors were collected from a woman aged 40-69 years with stage I lung adenocarcinoma. Both conserved end residues are part of each CDR3. Fields, in order: clone size, J gene, V gene, D gene, CDR3 length, CDR3 DNA, CDR3 protein. The D gene is left open where the match is weak. Some rows mark clone size as missing; the rest say once, few, many or name a class of expanded clone.

abundance: .
j_gene: TRBJ1-1
v_gene: TRBV6-1
d_gene: .
len: 11
CDR3nt: TGTGCCAGCAGGTTTGACACTGAAGCTTTCTTT
CDR3aa: CASRFDTEAFF

abundance: .
j_gene: TRBJ2-3
v_gene: TRBV28
d_gene: TRBD1
len: 13
CDR3nt: TGTGCCAGCAGACCGACAGGGGTGGATACGCAGTATTTT
CDR3aa: CASRPTGVDTQYF

abundance: .
j_gene: TRBJ2-3
v_gene: TRBV5-1
d_gene: TRBD1
len: 17
CDR3nt: TGCGCCAGCAGCCGCACCTCACAGGGGCGAGGCACAGATACGCAGTATTTT
CDR3aa: CASSRTSQGRGTDTQYF

abundance: once
j_gene: TRBJ2-4
v_gene: TRBV30
d_gene: .
len: 13
CDR3nt: TGTGCCTGGAGCCCCCTAGCCAAAAACATTCAGTACTTC
CDR3aa: CAWSPLAKNIQYF

abundance: .
j_gene: TRBJ2-5
v_gene: TRBV29-1
d_gene: TRBD1
len: 12
CDR3nt: TGCAGCGGGGCGACAGGGGCCGAGACCCAGTACTTC
CDR3aa: CSGATGAETQYF

abundance: once
j_gene: TRBJ2-1
v_gene: TRBV6-4
d_gene: TRBD1
len: 13
CDR3nt: TGTGCCAGCAGTGCCACAGGGGGCTATGAGCAGTTCTTC
CDR3aa: CASSATGGYEQFF

abundance: .
j_gene: TRBJ2-5
v_gene: TRBV5-4
d_gene: .
len: 15
CDR3nt: TGTGCCAGCAGCTTGGGTCCCGGGAGTTCAGAGACCCAGTACTTC
CDR3aa: CASSLGPGSSETQYF

abundance: .
j_gene: TRBJ1-5
v_gene: TRBV5-1
d_gene: TRBD1
len: 15
CDR3nt: TGCGCCAGCAGCTTGGATGGACAGGGGTTTCAGCCCCAGCATTTT
CDR3aa: CASSLDGQGFQPQHF

abundance: once
j_gene: TRBJ1-6
v_gene: TRBV7-9
d_gene: TRBD1
len: 15
CDR3nt: TGTGCCAGCAGCTCCCGGGACAGGGGAACCTCACCCCTCCACTTT
CDR3aa: CASSSRDRGTSPLHF

abundance: .
j_gene: TRBJ2-5
v_gene: TRBV19
d_gene: .
len: 16
CDR3nt: TGTGCCAGTAGTATAGGTGTAGGCGGGGGCAAAGAGACCCAGTACTTC
CDR3aa: CASSIGVGGGKETQYF

abundance: .
j_gene: TRBJ1-1
v_gene: TRBV18
d_gene: .
len: 13
CDR3nt: TGTGCCAGCTCACCATTGGAGAACACTGAAGCTTTCTTT
CDR3aa: CASSPLENTEAFF

abundance: .
j_gene: TRBJ2-3
v_gene: TRBV4-2
d_gene: .
len: 15
CDR3nt: TGTGCCAGCAGCCCCGGATCCGAGGGGGGGGATACGCAGTATTTT
CDR3aa: CASSPGSEGGDTQYF

abundance: .
j_gene: TRBJ1-5
v_gene: TRBV30
d_gene: .
len: 13
CDR3nt: TGTGCCTGGAGTGTTACCCATGGTGGGCCCCAGCATTTT
CDR3aa: CAWSVTHGGPQHF

abundance: .
j_gene: TRBJ2-7
v_gene: TRBV6-1
d_gene: .
len: 11
CDR3nt: TGTGCCAGCAGCCAAAACTACGAGCAGTACTTC
CDR3aa: CASSQNYEQYF

abundance: .
j_gene: TRBJ1-2
v_gene: TRBV11-2
d_gene: .
len: 13
CDR3nt: TGTGCCAGCAGCTTAGGGACAGACTATGGCTACACCTTC
CDR3aa: CASSLGTDYGYTF

abundance: .
j_gene: TRBJ1-4
v_gene: TRBV9
d_gene: .
len: 14
CDR3nt: TGTGCCAGCAGCGTAGGGCCAACTAATGAAAAACTGTTTTTT
CDR3aa: CASSVGPTNEKLFF

abundance: .
j_gene: TRBJ2-3
v_gene: TRBV5-4
d_gene: .
len: 15
CDR3nt: TGTGCCAGCAGCTTACAGGGGGGAGGGGCAGATACGCAGTATTTT
CDR3aa: CASSLQGGGADTQYF

abundance: .
j_gene: TRBJ2-2
v_gene: TRBV9
d_gene: .
len: 14
CDR3nt: TGTGCCAGCAGCGTATATCAAGGGTTCGGGGAGCTGTTTTTT
CDR3aa: CASSVYQGFGELFF

abundance: .
j_gene: TRBJ1-1
v_gene: TRBV2
d_gene: .
len: 13
CDR3nt: TGTGCCAGCAGTGAAATGGCGCGCACTGAAGCTTTCTTT
CDR3aa: CASSEMARTEAFF

abundance: .
j_gene: TRBJ2-1
v_gene: TRBV25-1
d_gene: TRBD1
len: 15
CDR3nt: TGTGCCAGCAGTGAGTGGGGGACAGAATACAATGAGCAGTTCTTC
CDR3aa: CASSEWGTEYNEQFF

abundance: .
j_gene: TRBJ2-5
v_gene: TRBV14
d_gene: TRBD2
len: 16
CDR3nt: TGTGCCAGCAGCCATTGGACTAGCGGGAGAGGAGAGACCCAGTACTTC
CDR3aa: CASSHWTSGRGETQYF

abundance: .
j_gene: TRBJ2-2
v_gene: TRBV10-3
d_gene: .
len: 15
CDR3nt: TGTGCCATCAGTGATGGGGACTTGTCCACCGGGGAGCTGTTTTTT
CDR3aa: CAISDGDLSTGELFF

abundance: .
j_gene: TRBJ2-3
v_gene: TRBV5-4
d_gene: TRBD2
len: 15
CDR3nt: TGTGCCAGCAGTAAGACTAGCGGGTCTCCAGATACGCAGTATTTT
CDR3aa: CASSKTSGSPDTQYF

abundance: .
j_gene: TRBJ2-7
v_gene: TRBV11-2
d_gene: TRBD1
len: 16
CDR3nt: TGTGCCAGCAGCTTCGCCTGGGGACAGGGGGCCTCCGAGCAGTACTTC
CDR3aa: CASSFAWGQGASEQYF

abundance: once
j_gene: TRBJ1-5
v_gene: TRBV19
d_gene: .
len: 13
CDR3nt: TGTGCCAGTAATGAGGGGGTAAGGCAGCCCCAGCATTTT
CDR3aa: CASNEGVRQPQHF

abundance: .
j_gene: TRBJ2-1
v_gene: TRBV18
d_gene: TRBD2
len: 19
CDR3nt: TGTGCCAGCTCACCCGGACTAGCGGGAGTTAAGTTCCTACGCAATGAGCAGTTCTTC
CDR3aa: CASSPGLAGVKFLRNEQFF

abundance: .
j_gene: TRBJ2-1
v_gene: TRBV5-1
d_gene: .
len: 15
CDR3nt: TGCGCCAGCAGCAGTGGACAGTGGGCTAACAATGAGCAGTTCTTC
CDR3aa: CASSSGQWANNEQFF

abundance: .
j_gene: TRBJ2-5
v_gene: TRBV5-4
d_gene: TRBD2
len: 15
CDR3nt: TGTGCCAGCAGCTTGACTAGCGGGGGGCAAGAGACCCAGTACTTC
CDR3aa: CASSLTSGGQETQYF

abundance: .
j_gene: TRBJ2-1
v_gene: TRBV5-1
d_gene: .
len: 13
CDR3nt: TGCGCCAGCAGCTTGGGTCAAGGGAATGAGCAGTTCTTC
CDR3aa: CASSLGQGNEQFF

abundance: .
j_gene: TRBJ1-5
v_gene: TRBV4-1
d_gene: .
len: 16
CDR3nt: TGCGCCAGCAGCCAAGGAACAGTCTTTTACAATCAGCCCCAGCATTTT
CDR3aa: CASSQGTVFYNQPQHF

abundance: .
j_gene: TRBJ2-3
v_gene: TRBV6-5
d_gene: .
len: 12
CDR3nt: TGTGCCAGCAGGTCCTTCGCAGATACGCAGTATTTT
CDR3aa: CASRSFADTQYF

abundance: .
j_gene: TRBJ2-2
v_gene: TRBV21-1
d_gene: .
len: 16
CDR3nt: TGTGCCAGCAAACTCGCGCCTGGTTTGAACACCGGGGAGCTGTTTTTT
CDR3aa: CASKLAPGLNTGELFF

abundance: .
j_gene: TRBJ1-1
v_gene: TRBV18
d_gene: .
len: 16
CDR3nt: TGTGCCAGCTCACCACCGTTGGGGGCAGCCTACACTGAAGCTTTCTTT
CDR3aa: CASSPPLGAAYTEAFF

abundance: .
j_gene: TRBJ1-5
v_gene: TRBV5-1
d_gene: .
len: 15
CDR3nt: TGCGCCAGCAGCTTTGGGGGTGGGAGCAATCAGCCCCAGCATTTT
CDR3aa: CASSFGGGSNQPQHF

abundance: once
j_gene: TRBJ2-7
v_gene: TRBV11-2
d_gene: .
len: 15
CDR3nt: TGTGCCAGCAGCTTATTTGGCGGGGCTCACTACGAGCAGTACTTC
CDR3aa: CASSLFGGAHYEQYF

abundance: .
j_gene: TRBJ1-2
v_gene: TRBV4-2
d_gene: TRBD1
len: 18
CDR3nt: TGTGCCAGCAGCCAAGATTTAGGGCAGGGGGTTAACTATTATGGCTACACCTTC
CDR3aa: CASSQDLGQGVNYYGYTF

abundance: .
j_gene: TRBJ1-1
v_gene: TRBV4-1
d_gene: .
len: 15
CDR3nt: TGCGCCAGCAGCCAAGCCCTTGGGAGGAGCGCTGAAGCTTTCTTT
CDR3aa: CASSQALGRSAEAFF

abundance: .
j_gene: TRBJ2-5
v_gene: TRBV5-1
d_gene: TRBD1
len: 14
CDR3nt: TGCGCCAGCAGCGAGACCTCAGGGGGAGAGACCCAGTACTTC
CDR3aa: CASSETSGGETQYF

abundance: .
j_gene: TRBJ1-1
v_gene: TRBV2
d_gene: .
len: 13
CDR3nt: TGTGCCAGCAGGGTGGACAAGAACACTGAAGCTTTCTTT
CDR3aa: CASRVDKNTEAFF

abundance: once
j_gene: TRBJ2-7
v_gene: TRBV27
d_gene: TRBD1
len: 13
CDR3nt: TGTGCCAGCAGTTTAGACAGGGGGGGCGAGCAGTACTTC
CDR3aa: CASSLDRGGEQYF

abundance: .
j_gene: TRBJ2-3
v_gene: TRBV5-1
d_gene: .
len: 14
CDR3nt: TGCGCCAGCAGCCCCCACAGGGAAACAGATACGCAGTATTTT
CDR3aa: CASSPHRETDTQYF